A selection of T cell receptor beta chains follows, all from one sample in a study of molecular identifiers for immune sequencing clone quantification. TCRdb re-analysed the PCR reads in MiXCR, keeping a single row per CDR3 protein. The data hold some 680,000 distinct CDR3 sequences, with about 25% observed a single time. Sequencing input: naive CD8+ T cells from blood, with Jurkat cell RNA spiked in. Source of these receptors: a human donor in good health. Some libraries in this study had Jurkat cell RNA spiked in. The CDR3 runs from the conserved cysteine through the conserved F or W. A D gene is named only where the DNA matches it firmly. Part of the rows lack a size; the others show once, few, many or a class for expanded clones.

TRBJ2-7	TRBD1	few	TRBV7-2	CASSYTGTASSYEQYF	TGTGCCAGCAGCTACACCGGGACAGCTTCTTCCTACGAGCAGTACTTC
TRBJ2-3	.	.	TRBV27	CASSFLGTATDTQYF	TGTGCCAGCAGTTTCCTCGGGACGGCCACAGATACGCAGTATTTT
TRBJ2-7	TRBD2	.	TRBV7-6	CASSLQRTSGPTYEQYF	TGTGCCAGCAGCCTCCAACGGACTAGCGGGCCCACCTACGAGCAGTACTTC
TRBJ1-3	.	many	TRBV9	CASSGHPNTIYF	TGTGCCAGCAGCGGGCATCCGAACACCATATATTTT
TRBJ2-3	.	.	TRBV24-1	CAPSPGTAPPYF	TGTGCCCCCAGTCCAGGGACCGCTCCGCCGTATTTT
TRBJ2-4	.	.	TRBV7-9	CASSPTGGVVIQYF	TGTGCCAGCAGCCCGACGGGCGGGGTGGTCATTCAGTACTTC
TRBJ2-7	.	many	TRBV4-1	CASSQGSGVSYEQYF	TGCGCCAGCAGCCAAGGCTCGGGAGTATCCTACGAGCAGTACTTC
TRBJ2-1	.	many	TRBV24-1	CATSQSPPSDEQFF	TGTGCCACCAGTCAAAGTCCCCCATCCGATGAGCAGTTCTTC
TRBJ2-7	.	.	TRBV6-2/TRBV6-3	CASSTPEGWAEQYF	TGTGCCAGCAGTACCCCCGAAGGGTGGGCCGAGCAGTACTTC
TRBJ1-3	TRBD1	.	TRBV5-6	CASSSPGQGYSGNTIYF	TGTGCCAGCAGCTCACCGGGACAGGGATACTCTGGAAACACCATATATTTT
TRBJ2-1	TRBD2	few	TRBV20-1	CSARELASGNEQFF	TGCAGTGCTAGAGAATTGGCTAGCGGCAATGAGCAGTTCTTC
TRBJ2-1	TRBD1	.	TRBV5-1	CASSPVPASTGAYNEQFF	TGCGCCAGCAGCCCCGTCCCCGCGTCGACAGGGGCCTACAATGAGCAGTTCTTC
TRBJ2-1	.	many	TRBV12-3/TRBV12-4	CASGRLYNEQFF	TGTGCCAGCGGACGGCTCTACAATGAGCAGTTCTTC
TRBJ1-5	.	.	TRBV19	CASSITWGDQPQHF	TGTGCCAGTAGTATTACGTGGGGTGATCAGCCCCAGCATTTT
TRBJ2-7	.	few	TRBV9	CASSVAWGSYEQYF	TGTGCCAGCAGCGTAGCTTGGGGTTCCTACGAGCAGTACTTC
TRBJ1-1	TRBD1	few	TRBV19	CASSPRGPDTEAFF	TGTGCCAGTTCTCCCAGGGGGCCGGACACTGAAGCTTTCTTT
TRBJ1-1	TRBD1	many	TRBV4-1	CASSPDRGGFTEAFF	TGCGCCAGCAGCCCAGACAGGGGCGGGTTCACTGAAGCTTTCTTT
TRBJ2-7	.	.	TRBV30	CAWNQGGEQYF	TGTGCCTGGAATCAGGGGGGCGAGCAGTACTTC
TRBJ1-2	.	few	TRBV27	CASSLDRRHYGYTF	TGTGCCAGCAGTCTCGACAGGCGCCACTATGGCTACACCTTC
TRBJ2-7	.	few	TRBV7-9	CASSLIPAAYEQYF	TGTGCCAGCAGCTTAATCCCGGCAGCATACGAGCAGTACTTC
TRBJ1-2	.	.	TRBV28	CASHDRFDYGYTF	TGTGCCAGTCATGACAGGTTCGACTATGGCTACACCTTC
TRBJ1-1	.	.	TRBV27	CASSLSIGNTEAFF	TGTGCCAGCAGTTTATCGATCGGGAACACTGAAGCTTTCTTT
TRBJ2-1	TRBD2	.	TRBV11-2	CASSLNPSGTYNEQFF	TGTGCCAGCAGCTTAAACCCTAGCGGGACCTACAATGAGCAGTTCTTC
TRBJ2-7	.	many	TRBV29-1	CSVELRSYEQYF	TGCAGCGTTGAATTACGGTCCTACGAGCAGTACTTC
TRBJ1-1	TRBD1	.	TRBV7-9	CASSVDRGEEAFF	TGTGCCAGCAGCGTGGACAGGGGCGAGGAAGCTTTCTTT
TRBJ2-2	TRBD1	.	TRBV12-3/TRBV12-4	CASSLTPGGANTGELFF	TGTGCCAGCAGTTTAACCCCAGGGGGCGCGAACACCGGGGAGCTGTTTTTT
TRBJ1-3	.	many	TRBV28	CASSLRTAGNTIYF	TGTGCCAGCAGCCTGCGGACTGCTGGAAACACCATATATTTT
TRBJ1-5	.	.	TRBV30	CAWGQGNQPQHF	TGTGCCTGGGGTCAGGGGAATCAGCCCCAGCATTTT
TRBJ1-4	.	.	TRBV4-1	CASSPRPGRLNEKLFF	TGCGCCAGCAGCCCAAGACCGGGACGGCTTAATGAAAAACTGTTTTTT
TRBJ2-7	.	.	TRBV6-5	CASSYSNGAYEQYF	TGTGCCAGCAGTTACTCAAATGGTGCCTACGAGCAGTACTTC
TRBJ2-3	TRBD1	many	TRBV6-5	CASSPPTGRTDTQYF	TGTGCCAGCAGCCCCCCGACAGGGAGAACAGATACGCAGTATTTT
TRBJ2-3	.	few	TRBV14	CASSLGPFPDTQYF	TGTGCCAGCAGCCTGGGTCCTTTTCCCGATACGCAGTATTTT